The 21 T cell receptor beta chains below come from one sample, sequenced in a study of vaccination effects on CD4 cells after COVID-19 (dated by TCRdb to 2022 to 2024). Their antigen targets remain unknown. In the ViraFEST assay, PBMC were stimulated with viral peptide pools, and TCR sequencing was then used to find antigen-specific CD4+ T cell clonotypes based on their expansion. After around eleven days of culture, CD4+ T cells were isolated with the EasySep CD4+ T cell isolation kit. None of the healthy vaccine recipients had a prior SARS-CoV-2 infection, which was confirmed by nucleocapsid antibody tests that came back negative both before and after vaccination. Library creation used the immunoSEQ multiplex PCR assay. TCRdb retrieved this table from immuneACCESS and kept in-frame rearrangements only. Not all clones are present; in checked studies, unresolved V genes account for under half, and no reason is known for the remainder. Across this sample there are 20,000 to 25,000 clones, with 65% to 75% seen only once. 20% to 30% of the sample goes to the ten largest clones.

The sequenced sample was CD4+ T cells from PBMCs cultured with HCoV-NL63 spike peptides, obtained before COVID-19 vaccination. In the paper's terms, the cell subset or site label means: HCoV-NL63 spike overlapping peptide pool stimulation. The source is a human donor who received a COVID-19 vaccine.

This rearrangement joins TRBV18 to TRBJ1-1; TRBD1 aligns across 8 bases. V shed 4 bases and J 1 base; nucleotides not matched to a gene: 5. Germline V gene lookup returns CDR1 KGHSH and CDR2 LQKENI. This CDR3 is 15 amino acids long. CDR3: CASSRQGTQNTEAFF. The CDR3 bases are TGTGCCAGCTCACGACAGGGGACGCAGAACACTGAAGCTTTCTTT.

The rearrangement uses TRBV30 and TRBJ2-7, with a possible D match to TRBD1 (5 bases). The CDR3 contains 13 residues. V lost 4 bases and J lost 2, with 12 bases in between. Germline CDR1 and CDR2: GTSNPN and SVGIG (reference sequence). CDR3 loop: CAWNGKGPYEQYF. CDR3 nucleotide sequence: TGTGCCTGGAACGGAAAGGGGCCCTACGAGCAGTACTTC.

The V call is TRBV6-1, the J call TRBJ2-5; 8 bases match TRBD2. This CDR3 contains 17 residues. The junction had 15 bases not matched to a gene; V was cut back by 4 bases and J by 5 bases. Germline CDR1 MNHNS, CDR2 SASEGT. The CDR3 coding sequence is TGTGCCAGCAGTGGGAGGGGACTAGTGGCGTCAAGGGAGACCCAGTACTTC. Translated: CASSGRGLVASRETQYF.

The genes are TRBV29-1 and TRBJ2-3; D unresolved. Germline V gene data show CDR1 as SQVTM and CDR2 as ANQGSEA. Trimming shortened V by 2 bases and J by 6 bases, and 15 bases separated the two germline ends. This CDR3 is 14 amino acids long. The CDR3 protein is CSVEKSTLPDTQYF. As DNA, the CDR3 is TGCAGCGTTGAAAAGTCAACCCTGCCGGATACGCAGTATTTT.

The chain recombines TRBV13 with TRBJ2-2, with D perhaps TRBD1 or TRBD2 (5 bases each). The V end lost 4 bases, the J end lost 9 bases, and 12 bases lay between the germline ends. This CDR3 is 13 amino acids long. Per the germline V gene, CDR1 is PRHDT and CDR2 is FYEKMQ (reference sequence). The CDR3 coding sequence is TGTGCCAGCAGCTCATCACGGGGCCGGGAGCTGTTTTTT. Protein product: CASSSSRGRELFF. Drawing the rest from reference TRBV13 and TRBJ2-2, the complete variable domain is AAGVIQSPRHLIKEKRETATLKCYPIPRHDTVYWYQQGPGQDPQFLISFYEKMQSDKGSIPDRFSAQQFSDYHSELNMSSLELGDSALYFCASSSSRGRELFFGEGSRLTVL.

This clone was counted once. The chain has TRBV3-1 (or the pseudogene TRBV3-2) and TRBJ1-3, with 8 positions matching TRBD1. V lost 3 bases to trimming and J lost 1 base; unmatched junction nucleotides: 2. This CDR3 comprises 15 residues. CDR1 and CDR2 (germline): LGHDT, YNNKEL (reference sequence). The CDR3 region has the DNA TGTGCCAGCAGCCAGTACAGGGGGTCTGGAAACACCATATATTTT. This sequence encodes CASSQYRGSGNTIYF.

This rearrangement joins TRBV7-9 to TRBJ2-4, with D hard to call. Germline CDR1 is SEHNR and CDR2 is FQNEAQ (reference sequence). V was clipped by 2 bases and J by 0 bases, with 11 bases between them. This CDR3 comprises 16 residues. The CDR3 protein is CASSLSTVIAKNIQYF. The CDR3 DNA follows: TGTGCCAGCAGCTTATCCACAGTCATAGCCAAAAACATTCAGTACTTC.

J is TRBJ2-5 and V is TRBV27, with TRBD2 as a possible D gene (6 bases). The germline gives CDR1 MNHEY, CDR2 SMNVEV (reference sequence). Trimming removed 5 bases at V and 1 base at J, with 14 bases between. This CDR3 comprises 15 residues. CDR3 sequence: CASSPAGRSQETQYF. The CDR3 coding sequence is TGTGCCAGCAGTCCGGCGGGACGCAGCCAAGAGACCCAGTACTTC.

Only a few counts were recorded for this clone. This sequence joins TRBV30 and TRBJ1-6; D perhaps matches TRBD1 (6 bases). The length of the CDR3 is 14 residues. The V end lost 0 bases, the J end lost 8 bases, and 11 bases lay between the germline ends. Germline values: CDR1 GTSNPN, CDR2 SVGIG (reference sequence). CDR3 loop: CAWSVQGRYSPLHF. The CDR3 coding sequence is TGTGCCTGGAGTGTTCAGGGGAGGTATTCACCCCTCCACTTT.

The chain carries TRBV18 and TRBJ1-1; D might be TRBD1 (6 bases). This CDR3 comprises 16 residues. Per the germline V gene, CDR1 is KGHSH and CDR2 is LQKENI. The V end lost 5 bases, the J end lost 4 bases, and 20 bases lay between the germline ends. This CDR3 reads CASSIQGEPRVTEAFF. DNA for the CDR3: TGTGCCAGCTCAATACAGGGAGAACCAAGGGTCACTGAAGCTTTCTTT.

The V and J genes are TRBV10-1 and TRBJ1-2; D gene unclear. Germline assignment: CDR1 WNHNN and CDR2 SYGVQD (reference sequence). V was trimmed by 3 bases and J by 2 bases, leaving 7 bases between them. This CDR3 region has 13 residues. CDR3 amino acids: CASSEKGNYGYTF. The DNA of the CDR3 is TGCGCCAGCAGTGAAAAGGGCAACTATGGCTACACCTTC.

As to this clone: The junction does not match germline at one end; this may be a read error. This chain connects TRBV20-1 to TRBJ1-3, with D unresolved. CDR3 length: 15 residues. Germline V gene data show CDR1 as DFQATT and CDR2 as SNEGSKA (reference sequence). This CDR3 is CSASDRMISGNTVYF. DNA of the CDR3: TGCAGTGCTAGTGATCGCATGATCTCTGGAAACACCGTATATTTT.

This sequence joins TRBV30 and TRBJ1-5; TRBD1 agrees at 10 bases. Germline assignment: CDR1 GTSNPN and CDR2 SVGIG (reference sequence). V was pared by 5 bases and J by 9 bases, with 7 bases of the junction left unmatched. The CDR3 sequence is 13 residues long. DNA for the CDR3: TGTGCCTGGGGACTGGACAGGGGGTCGCCCCAGCATTTT. Translating gives CAWGLDRGSPQHF.

The CDR3 nucleotides read TGCGCCAGCAGTGCTACCTGGGGTTTATATGCAACTAATGAAAAACTGTTTTTT. It is translated as CASSATWGLYATNEKLFF. The chain carries TRBV10-1 and TRBJ1-4; D uncertain. This CDR3 is 18 amino acids long. The germline gives CDR1 WNHNN, CDR2 SYGVQD (reference sequence). V was cut by 4 bases and J by 0 bases, with 18 bases left in between.

J is TRBJ1-1 and V is TRBV5-6; perhaps TRBD1 as D (5 bases). Germline CDR1 is SGHDT and CDR2 is YYEEEE. Trimming shortened V by 3 bases and J by 11 bases, and 14 bases separated the two germline ends. The CDR3 is 12 amino acids. Here the CDR3 reads CASSWNERGAFF. CDR3 DNA sequence: TGTGCCAGCAGCTGGAACGAGCGGGGCGCTTTCTTT.

The chain links TRBV11-2 to TRBJ2-1, with 10 bases matching TRBD2. Germline V gene sequence: CDR1 SGHAT, CDR2 FQNNGV. J lost 2 bases, V lost 1 base, and 11 bases had no gene match. This CDR3 is built from 19 residues. DNA of the CDR3: TGTGCCAGCAGCTTAGTGGGGAGTAGCGGGGGGCGGACCTACAATGAGCAGTTCTTC. Amino acid sequence: CASSLVGSSGGRTYNEQFF.

The chain combines TRBV24-1 with TRBJ2-1; no clear D gene. The length of the CDR3 is 13 residues. V lost 4 bases, J lost 4 bases, and 7 bases lay in between. CDR1 and CDR2 (germline): KGHDR, SFDVKD. The CDR3 is CATSERFYNEQFF. Here the CDR3 DNA reads TGTGCCACCAGTGAACGGTTTTACAATGAGCAGTTCTTC.

This clone came up a few times. The chain is built from TRBV5-6 and TRBJ1-1; no clear D gene. Germline V gene sequence: CDR1 SGHDT, CDR2 YYEEEE. The CDR3 is 12 residues long. V shed 1 base and J shed 2 bases, with 3 bases lying between them. For the CDR3, the DNA is TGTGCCAGCAGCTTGCCAAACACTGAAGCTTTCTTT. This translates into CASSLPNTEAFF.

The chain uses TRBV3-1 (or the pseudogene TRBV3-2) and TRBJ1-5, with D perhaps matching TRBD1 (5 bases). Deletions cut 6 bases from V and 3 bases from J, with 9 bases between. The germline V gene has CDR1 LGHDT and CDR2 YNNKEL (reference sequence). The CDR3 covers 13 residues. The CDR3 nucleotides read TGTGCCAGCAGTCGGGACTACAATCAGCCCCAGCATTTT. Protein: CASSRDYNQPQHF.

V is TRBV6-5 and J is TRBJ1-5; TRBD1 agrees at 7 bases. The V gene's germline CDR1 is MNHEY and CDR2 SVGAGI. J gave up 4 bases and V 6 bases, and 9 bases lay outside the gene matches. CDR3 size: 15 residues. CDR3 amino acids: CASRVSGTANQPQHF. The CDR3 DNA reads as TGTGCCAGCAGAGTGTCCGGGACAGCGAATCAGCCCCAGCATTTT.

This rearrangement joins TRBV7-9 to TRBJ1-2; possibly TRBD1 for D (5 bases). CDR1 SEHNR and CDR2 FQNEAQ come from the germline V gene (reference sequence). The CDR3 consists of 14 residues. V was pared by 5 bases and J by 8 bases, with 18 bases between. Written as DNA, the CDR3 is TGTGCCAGCAGCCGGACATCGGCGGGGAAAGGCTACACCTTC. Its translation: CASSRTSAGKGYTF.